The 13 T cell receptor beta chains given below trace back to one sample, sequenced in a study of shared clonotypes between healthy human individuals. Clones were sequenced by immunoSEQ multiplex PCR, and TCRdb holds only the in-frame ones, with some missing. This sample has about 1.1 million clones, with about 80% found just once. The sample comprised memory CD4+ T cells from PBMCs. Subset here: CD45RA-negative fraction. All receptors come from a man between 18 and 29 years old in good health. Some clones in this sample may be carry-over from other donors' samples.

This chain connects TRBV28 to TRBJ1-2, with 8 nucleotides matching TRBD1. Germline lookup yields CDR1 MDHEN and CDR2 SYDVKM. The V gene end was trimmed by 6 bases and the J gene end by 4 bases; junction bases not matched to a gene: 4. The CDR3 loop spans 13 amino acids. The CDR3 DNA reads TGTGCCAGCAGCGGGACAGGCAGCTATGGCTACACCTTC. Residues: CASSGTGSYGYTF.

V is TRBV6-6 and J is TRBJ2-7; TRBD1 agrees at 10 bases. The CDR3 runs to 13 residues. From germline, CDR1 is MNHNY and CDR2 SVGAGI (reference sequence). V lost 5 bases, J lost 6 bases, and 4 bases stayed unmatched. The CDR3 here is CASSPGQGSEQYF. CDR3 coding DNA: TGTGCCAGCAGTCCGGGACAGGGGTCCGAGCAGTACTTC.

The rearrangement uses TRBV2 and TRBJ1-2; 9 bases are shared with TRBD1. The CDR3 extends over 13 amino acids. Per germline, CDR1 SNHLY and CDR2 FYNNEI. V shed 5 bases and J 4 bases; nucleotides not matched to a gene: 2. CDR3 residues: CASSWDRVYGYTF. The CDR3 region has the DNA TGTGCCAGCAGTTGGGACAGGGTCTATGGCTACACCTTC.

The gene calls are TRBV5-1 and TRBJ2-2; a weak D match, TRBD1 (5 bases). This CDR3 comprises 13 residues. The germline CDR1 and CDR2 sequences are SGHRS and YFSETQ. Deletions cut 1 base from V and 6 bases from J, with 7 bases between. The CDR3 nucleotides read TGCGCCAGCAGCTTGAACAGGCCCGGGGAGCTGTTTTTT. This gives the protein CASSLNRPGELFF.

The rearrangement links TRBV16 to TRBJ2-1, with 12 positions matching TRBD2. Unmatched junction bases numbered 10, after V lost 2 bases and J lost 5 bases. Germline CDR1 is KGHSY and CDR2 is FQNENV. The CDR3 loop spans 18 amino acids. The CDR3 spells CASSQLKSRTSGNNEQFF. The CDR3 coding sequence is TGTGCCAGCAGCCAACTAAAATCCAGGACTAGCGGGAACAATGAGCAGTTCTTC.

V is TRBV27 and J is TRBJ2-7; perhaps TRBD2 as D (6 bases). The CDR3 consists of 16 residues. The V end lost 6 bases, the J end lost 0 bases, and 18 bases lay between the germline ends. Germline lookup yields CDR1 MNHEY and CDR2 SMNVEV (reference sequence). The CDR3 bases are TGTGCCAGCAGCTCTGCTCTAGCGCTCCTCTCCTACGAGCAGTACTTC. It specifies CASSSALALLSYEQYF.

V and J are TRBV27 and TRBJ2-1; 8 nucleotides align to TRBD2. Germline loops: CDR1 MNHEY, CDR2 SMNVEV (reference sequence). Trimming at V came to 8 bases and at J to 5 bases, leaving 14 bases not matched to a gene. CDR3 length: 16 residues. CDR3 region: CASSFRAGGQNNEQFF. CDR3 nucleotide sequence: TGTGCCAGCTCCTTCAGGGCGGGAGGCCAGAACAATGAGCAGTTCTTC.

Comment on this clone: The likely explanation is a read error, given a far larger clone one base away. The chain joins TRBV7-8 to TRBJ2-7; D not certain. Trimming shortened V by 1 base and J by 4 bases, and 2 bases separated the two germline ends. The germline CDR1 and CDR2 sequences are SGHVS and FQNEAQ. The CDR3 spans 11 residues. In DNA, the CDR3 is TGTGCCAGCAGCTTAGATTACGAGCAGTACTTC. Encoded protein: CASSLDYEQYF.

This sequence joins TRBV5-4 and TRBJ2-7; TRBD2 agrees at 7 bases. Germline CDR1 SGHNT, CDR2 YYREEE (reference sequence). The junction had 10 bases not matched to a gene; V was cut back by 6 bases and J by 7 bases. The CDR3 contains 13 residues. The CDR3: CASTTGGNREQYF. The CDR3, as DNA: TGTGCCAGCACCACGGGGGGAAATAGGGAGCAGTACTTC.

The chain recombines TRBV30 with TRBJ2-5; the match to TRBD2 covers 10 bases. From germline, CDR1 is GTSNPN and CDR2 SVGIG (reference sequence). This CDR3 is built from 13 residues. The J segment lost 3 bases and the V segment lost 5 bases, leaving 3 bases of the junction unmatched. In DNA, the CDR3 is TGTGCCTGGGTACTAGCGGGGAAAGAGACCCAGTACTTC. Translated, it gives CAWVLAGKETQYF.

The chain carries TRBV19 and TRBJ1-1; 8 bases are a match to TRBD1. Per germline, CDR1 LNHDA and CDR2 SQIVND (reference sequence). The CDR3 loop spans 15 amino acids. V lost 1 base and J lost 4; bases outside the gene matches: 5. This CDR3 reads CASSIGAGGGTEAFF. The CDR3 DNA is TGTGCCAGTAGTATAGGGGCAGGGGGCGGCACTGAAGCTTTCTTT.

This clone was detected only a few times. V and J are TRBV18 and TRBJ2-3; 7 bases align to TRBD2. Trimming took 2 bases from V and 1 from J; bases not matched to a gene: 6. The CDR3 runs 16 residues. CDR1 and CDR2 from the germline V gene are KGHSH and LQKENI. The CDR3 nucleotides read TGTGCCAGCTCACCAAATGAGAGCGGGGGCACAGATACGCAGTATTTT. Translation gives CASSPNESGGTDTQYF.

This clone was found once. This specimen includes other DNA sequences encoding the same CDR3. In DNA form, the CDR3 reads TGTGCCAGCAGGCTGGACTCCTCCTACGAGCAGTACTTC. Amino acid sequence: CASRLDSSYEQYF. The V call is TRBV6-5, the J call TRBJ2-7, with D perhaps TRBD2 (5 bases). V was pared by 6 bases and J by 0 bases, with 9 bases between. From germline, CDR1 is MNHEY and CDR2 SVGAGI. The CDR3 extends over 13 amino acids.